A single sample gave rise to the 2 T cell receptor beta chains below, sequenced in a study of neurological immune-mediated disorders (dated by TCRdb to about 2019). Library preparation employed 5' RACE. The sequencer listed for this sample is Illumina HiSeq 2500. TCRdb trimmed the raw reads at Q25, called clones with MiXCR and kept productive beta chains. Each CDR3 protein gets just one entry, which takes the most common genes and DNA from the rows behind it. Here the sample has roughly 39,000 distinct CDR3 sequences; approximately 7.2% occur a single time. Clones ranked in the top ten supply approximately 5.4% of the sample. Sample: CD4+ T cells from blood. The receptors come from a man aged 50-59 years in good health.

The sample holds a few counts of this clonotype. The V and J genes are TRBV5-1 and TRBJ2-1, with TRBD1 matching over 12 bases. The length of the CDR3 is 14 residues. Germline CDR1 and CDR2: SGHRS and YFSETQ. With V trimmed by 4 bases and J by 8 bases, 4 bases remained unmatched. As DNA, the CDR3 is TGCGCCAGCAGCACGGGACAGGGGGCTTATGAGCAGTTCTTC. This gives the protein CASSTGQGAYEQFF.

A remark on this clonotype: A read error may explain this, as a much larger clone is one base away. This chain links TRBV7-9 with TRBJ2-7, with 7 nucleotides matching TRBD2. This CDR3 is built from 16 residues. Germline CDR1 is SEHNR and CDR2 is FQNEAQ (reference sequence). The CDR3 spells CSSSLAGGSGAYEQYF. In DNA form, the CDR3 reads TGTTCCAGCAGCTTAGCGGGCGGGAGTGGGGCCTACGAGCAGTACTTC.